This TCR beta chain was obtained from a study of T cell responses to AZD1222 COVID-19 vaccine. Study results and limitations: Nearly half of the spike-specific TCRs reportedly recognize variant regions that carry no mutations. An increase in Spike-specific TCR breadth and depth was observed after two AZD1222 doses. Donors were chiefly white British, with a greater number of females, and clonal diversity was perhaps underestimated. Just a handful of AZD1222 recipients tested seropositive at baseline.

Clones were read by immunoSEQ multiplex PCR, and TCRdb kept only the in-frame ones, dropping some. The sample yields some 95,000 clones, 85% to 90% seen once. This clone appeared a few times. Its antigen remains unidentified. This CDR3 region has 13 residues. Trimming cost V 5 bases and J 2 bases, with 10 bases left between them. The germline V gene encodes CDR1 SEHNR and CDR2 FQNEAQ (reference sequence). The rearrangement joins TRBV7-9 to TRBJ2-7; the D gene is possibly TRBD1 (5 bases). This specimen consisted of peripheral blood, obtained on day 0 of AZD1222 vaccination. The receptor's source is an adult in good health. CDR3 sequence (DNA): TGTGCCAGCAGCCCCCGACAGACCTACGAGCAGTACTTC. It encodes CASSPRQTYEQYF.